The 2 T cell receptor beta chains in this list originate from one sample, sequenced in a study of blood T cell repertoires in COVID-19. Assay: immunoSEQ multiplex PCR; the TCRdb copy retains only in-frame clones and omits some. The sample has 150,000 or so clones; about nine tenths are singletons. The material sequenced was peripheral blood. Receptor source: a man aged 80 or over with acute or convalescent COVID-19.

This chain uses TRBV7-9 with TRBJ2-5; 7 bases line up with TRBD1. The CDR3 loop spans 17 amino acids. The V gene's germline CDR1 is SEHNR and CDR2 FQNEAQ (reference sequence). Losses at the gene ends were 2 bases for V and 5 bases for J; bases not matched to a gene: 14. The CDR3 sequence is CASSLLYGTVPRETQYF. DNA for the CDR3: TGTGCCAGCAGCTTACTCTATGGGACAGTCCCGAGGGAGACCCAGTACTTC. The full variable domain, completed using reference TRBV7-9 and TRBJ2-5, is DTGVSQNPRHKITKRGQNVTFRCDPISEHNRLYWYRQTLGQGPEFLTYFQNEAQLEKSRLLSDRFSAERPKGSFSTLEIQRTEQGDSAMYLCASSLLYGTVPRETQYFGPGTRLLVL.

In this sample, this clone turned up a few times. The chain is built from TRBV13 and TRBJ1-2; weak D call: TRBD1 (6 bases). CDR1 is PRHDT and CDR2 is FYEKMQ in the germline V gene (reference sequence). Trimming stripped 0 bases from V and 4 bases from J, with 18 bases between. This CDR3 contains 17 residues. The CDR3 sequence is CASSLGRRQGFPYGYTF. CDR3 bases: TGTGCCAGCAGCTTAGGGAGGCGGCAGGGGTTTCCCTATGGCTACACCTTC.